A single sample gave rise to the 22 T cell receptor beta chains below, sequenced in a study of glioma-infiltrating T cells. TCR alpha and beta CDR3 regions were amplified from RNA using iRepertoire nested multiplex PCR. MiXCR, run by TCRdb on the multiplex PCR reads, gives a single entry per CDR3 protein. The profile shows around 140,000 distinct CDR3 sequences, approximately 40% of them singletons. The sequencing sample was made of glioma tissue, nonneoplastic brain tissue, or PBMCs (not recorded which). The receptors originated from a human donor with low-grade glioma or glioblastoma, undergoing nonglioma brain surgery, or in good health (not recorded which).

Notes on this clonotype: This may come from a read error, since a much larger clone is one base off. This chain uses TRBV20-1 with TRBJ2-3; 7 bases are a match to TRBD2. Germline V gene data show CDR1 as DFQATT and CDR2 as SNEGSKA (reference sequence). The CDR3 totals 14 residues. The CDR3 here is CSTRLAARSDTQYF. Written as DNA, the CDR3 is TGCAGTACTAGACTAGCCGCTAGATCAGATACGCAGTATTTT.

This clonotype was observed a few times. The V call is TRBV6-2 or TRBV6-3, the J call TRBJ2-7, with D maybe TRBD1 (5 bases). Germline values: CDR1 MNHEY, CDR2 SVGEGT. V was cut by 5 bases and J by 5 bases, with 13 bases left in between. The CDR3 consists of 13 residues. As DNA, the CDR3 is TGTGCCAGCAGTGCAGGACACCTCGACGAGCAGTACTTC. The encoded protein is CASSAGHLDEQYF.

The sample holds a few counts of this clonotype. The V gene is TRBV24-1, the J gene TRBJ1-3; D is uncertain. V shed 5 bases and J shed 3 bases, with 7 bases lying between them. CDR1 is KGHDR and CDR2 is SFDVKD in the germline V gene. The CDR3 has 13 amino acids. CDR3 in amino acids: CATSANVGNTIYF. The CDR3 DNA reads TGTGCCACCAGTGCCAACGTTGGAAACACCATATATTTT.

This rearrangement joins TRBV18 to TRBJ1-6, with 7 nucleotides matching TRBD1. CDR3 size: 14 residues. Germline V gene sequence: CDR1 KGHSH, CDR2 LQKENI. The ends lost 3 bases at V and 10 bases at J; junction bases unmatched: 6. The CDR3 loop reads CASSPTGSNSPLHF. As DNA, the CDR3 is TGTGCCAGCTCACCGACAGGGAGCAACTCACCCCTCCACTTT.

The chain combines TRBV20-1 with TRBJ1-1, with unresolved D. CDR1 and CDR2 (germline): DFQATT, SNEGSKA (reference sequence). The CDR3 consists of 13 residues. CDR3 in amino acids: CSAGFGQRGSAFF. The CDR3 bases are TGCAGCGCAGGCTTTGGGCAGCGTGGGTCGGCTTTCTTT.

The chain links TRBV10-2 to TRBJ2-3; D is undetermined. The CDR3 length is 13 residues. Germline CDR1 WSHSY, CDR2 SAAADI. V was trimmed by 6 bases and J by 0 bases, leaving 7 bases between them. Written as DNA, the CDR3 is TGCGCCAGCAGGCAGACTAGCACAGATACGCAGTATTTT. Protein sequence: CASRQTSTDTQYF.

The CDR3 loop is CASAGLAGQETQYF. DNA for the CDR3: TGTGCCAGCGCCGGACTAGCGGGGCAAGAGACCCAGTACTTC. The chain has TRBV28 and TRBJ2-5, with 12 nucleotides matching TRBD2. From germline, CDR1 is MDHEN and CDR2 SYDVKM. V dropped 8 bases and J dropped 2; count of bases not matched to a gene: 3. The CDR3 has 14 residues.

The chain is built from TRBV10-3 and TRBJ2-5; TRBD2 agrees at 9 bases. V dropped 6 bases and J dropped 4; count of bases not matched to a gene: 15. Germline CDR1 reads ENHRY; CDR2 reads SYGVKD. CDR3 length: 17 amino acids. The CDR3 loop is CAIRRGMVAGEGETQYF. The CDR3 DNA is TGTGCCATCAGGAGGGGGATGGTAGCGGGAGAAGGAGAGACCCAGTACTTC.

This clonotype was recorded a few times. V is TRBV6-1 and J is TRBJ2-3; D call uncertain. V dropped 6 bases and J dropped 1 base, with 11 bases sitting between them. CDR1 and CDR2 (germline): MNHNS, SASEGT. The CDR3 runs to 14 residues. The CDR3 coding sequence is TGTGCCAGCAGCCTGAAACGAGGCACAGATACGCAGTATTTT. As protein: CASSLKRGTDTQYF.

The chain is built from TRBV6-2 or TRBV6-3 and TRBJ1-5, with TRBD1 as a possible D gene (6 bases). With 0 bases removed from V and 3 bases from J, the gap between germline ends came to 12 bases. The CDR3 has 16 amino acids. Germline loops: CDR1 MNHEY, CDR2 SVGEGT. Written as DNA, the CDR3 is TGTGCCAGCAGTTACTCACGAGGGGGGACCAATCAGCCCCAGCATTTT. Amino acid sequence: CASSYSRGGTNQPQHF.

This clonotype came up many times. This chain joins TRBV20-1 and TRBJ1-5, with D hard to call. Germline CDR1 DFQATT, CDR2 SNEGSKA (reference sequence). Trimming took 3 bases from V and 10 from J, leaving 13 bases between them. The CDR3 covers 12 residues. This chain's CDR3 is CSASGIVLPQHF. DNA for the CDR3: TGCAGTGCTAGTGGGATCGTTCTTCCCCAGCATTTT.

This clonotype was seen a few times. The chain carries TRBV6-2 or TRBV6-3 and TRBJ2-2; weak D call: TRBD2 (6 bases). This CDR3 has 15 amino acids. From germline, CDR1 is MNHEY and CDR2 SVGEGT. Trimming pared 2 bases from V and 0 bases from J, leaving 7 bases between. CDR3 coding DNA: TGTGCCAGCAGTTACACTAGCTCGAACACCGGGGAGCTGTTTTTT. Residues: CASSYTSSNTGELFF.

J is TRBJ1-2 and V is TRBV6-1; unclear D gene. This CDR3 has 12 residues. With 2 bases removed from V and 4 bases from J, the gap between germline ends came to 5 bases. The germline CDR1 and CDR2 sequences are MNHNS and SASEGT. CDR3 region: CASSEQIYGYTF. Written as DNA, the CDR3 is TGTGCCAGCAGTGAACAAATCTATGGCTACACCTTC.

The genes are TRBV6-1 and TRBJ1-2; D possibly corresponds to TRBD1 (6 bases). Germline CDR1 MNHNS, CDR2 SASEGT. The CDR3 is 14 residues long. V lost 6 bases to trimming and J lost 4 bases, with 15 bases between them. In DNA form, the CDR3 reads TGTGCCAGCAGGAGGACAGCCTTAGGCTATGGCTACACCTTC. Amino acids: CASRRTALGYGYTF.

This clonotype showed up many times. The gene calls are TRBV27 and TRBJ2-3; D not certain. CDR1 and CDR2 from the germline V gene are MNHEY and SMNVEV (reference sequence). The V end was cut by 9 bases, the J end by 2 bases, with 9 bases between. This CDR3 has 12 amino acids. This CDR3 is CASYQTTDTQYF. CDR3 in DNA: TGTGCCAGTTACCAGACCACAGATACGCAGTATTTT.

This clonotype has more than one count but fewer than ten. The chain employs TRBV6-6 and TRBJ2-2; D remains unclear. The ends were cut back, 0 bases at V and 6 bases at J, with 11 bases in the middle. Germline CDR1 and CDR2: MNHNY and SVGAGI (reference sequence). The CDR3 extends over 15 amino acids. Written as DNA, the CDR3 is TGTGCCAGCAGTTACTCCCGTTGGGTGGCCGGGGAGCTGTTTTTT. Protein: CASSYSRWVAGELFF.

J is TRBJ1-5 and V is TRBV2, with 9 bases identical to TRBD1. The CDR3 has 15 amino acids. Germline CDR1 and CDR2: SNHLY and FYNNEI. V trimming: 6 bases; J trimming: 6 bases; junction bases outside the gene matches: 9. The chain's CDR3 is CASSEGQGLSQPQHF. CDR3 coding DNA: TGTGCCAGCAGCGAGGGACAGGGTCTAAGTCAGCCCCAGCATTTT. Filled out from reference TRBV2 and TRBJ1-5, the complete variable domain reads EPEVTQTPSHQVTQMGQEVILRCVPISNHLYFYWYRQILGQKVEFLVSFYNNEISEKSEIFDDQFSVERPDGSNFTLKIRSTKLEDSAMYFCASSEGQGLSQPQHFGDGTRLSIL.

The sample holds a few counts of this clonotype. The chain employs TRBV4-1 and TRBJ2-7, with D perhaps being TRBD1 or TRBD2 (6 bases each). V lost 0 bases and J 4 bases, leaving 10 bases between the germline ends. The CDR3 length is 14 residues. CDR1 and CDR2 from the germline V gene are MGHRA and YSYEKL. Written as DNA, the CDR3 is TGCGCCAGCAGCCAAGATCGGAGGGGGTACGAGCAGTACTTC. Its translation is CASSQDRRGYEQYF.

This clonotype was counted between two and nine times. The rearrangement uses TRBV11-2 and TRBJ2-1; 7 bases are shared with TRBD2. The J segment lost 15 bases and the V segment lost 5 bases, leaving 10 bases of the junction unmatched. The CDR3 is 12 amino acids. Germline assignment: CDR1 SGHAT and CDR2 FQNNGV. The CDR3 here is CASSKLGTIMFF. The CDR3 DNA reads TGTGCCAGCAGCAAACTGGGGACTATTATGTTCTTC.

This clonotype was seen more than once but under ten times. J is TRBJ2-3 and V is TRBV2; D unresolved. The germline gives CDR1 SNHLY, CDR2 FYNNEI. Trimming took off 7 bases at V and 0 bases at J, with 11 bases between the two ends. The CDR3 is 14 amino acids. The CDR3 bases are TGTGCCAGCATGTCTGGCGGAAGCACAGATACGCAGTATTTT. Protein product: CASMSGGSTDTQYF.

Regarding this clonotype: One base away lies a much larger clone, so this may be a sequencing read error. The chain employs TRBV19 and TRBJ2-5; unclear D gene. Germline V gene sequence: CDR1 LNHDA, CDR2 SQIVND (reference sequence). This CDR3 is built from 12 residues. CDR3 DNA: TGTGCCAGTAGTAAATATGCGGAGAACCAGTACTTC. As protein: CASSKYAENQYF.

The sample holds a few counts of this clonotype. The V gene is TRBV6-1, the J gene TRBJ1-2; D call uncertain. The CDR3 has 15 residues. V lost 5 bases to trimming and J lost 4 bases, with 17 bases between them. Germline CDR1 MNHNS, CDR2 SASEGT. The CDR3 is CASSQRGVFSYGYTF. The CDR3 nucleotides are TGTGCCAGCAGTCAACGGGGAGTGTTTAGCTATGGCTACACCTTC.